The clone carrying this T cell receptor (beta chain) was seen only a few times. What it binds is unknown. A read error may produce the germline difference seen at one junction end. The sample originates from a study of neurological immune-mediated disorders. Findings and limits, study-wide: HTLV-1-associated myelopathy ranked highest for TCR clonal expansion and multiple sclerosis lowest, beneath healthy controls.

TCRdb redid the calling of the 5' RACE reads with MiXCR, one entry per CDR3 protein. The top ten hold 6.5% to 9% of the sample, which has tens of thousands of distinct CDR3 sequences, less than 5.5% seen once. Germline V gene data show CDR1 as DFQATT and CDR2 as SNEGSKA (reference sequence). This CDR3 is built from 18 residues. What was sequenced was PBMCs. The source is a man younger than 30 with multiple sclerosis. The J gene is TRBJ1-6, the V gene TRBV20-1; possible D gene TRBD1, 5 bases. As DNA, the CDR3 is TGCAGTGCTAGAGATGACCCCGGGACGGAATACGATAATTCACCCCTCAACTTT. The encoded protein is CSARDDPGTEYDNSPLNF.